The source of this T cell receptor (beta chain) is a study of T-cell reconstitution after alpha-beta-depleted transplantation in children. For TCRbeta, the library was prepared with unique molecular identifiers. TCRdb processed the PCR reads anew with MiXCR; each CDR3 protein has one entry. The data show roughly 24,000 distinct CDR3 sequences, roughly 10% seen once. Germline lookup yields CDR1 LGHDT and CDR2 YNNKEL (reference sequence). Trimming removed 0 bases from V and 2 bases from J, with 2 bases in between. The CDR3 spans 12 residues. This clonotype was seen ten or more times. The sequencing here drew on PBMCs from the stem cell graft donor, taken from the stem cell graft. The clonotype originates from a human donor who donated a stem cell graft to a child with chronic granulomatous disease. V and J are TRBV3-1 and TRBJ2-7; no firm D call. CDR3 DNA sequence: TGTGCCAGCAGCCAAGAGGCCTACGAGCAGTACTTC. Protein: CASSQEAYEQYF.